The entry below gives a single T cell receptor (beta chain) sequence along with its context. The antigen is not known. This record belongs to a study of cytomegalovirus exposure and HLA in healthy donors. Study results and limitations: Sequencing artifact likely explains a cluster of highly shared sequence variants. Some public TCRs appeared in many individuals, while most sequences were rare.

PCR was performed using 60 Vbeta and 13 Jbeta primers. Some clones are missing from TCRdb's copy, which holds only in-frame ones; the method was immunoSEQ multiplex PCR. This table holds under 150,000 clones, about 79% found once. What was sequenced was PBMCs. The source of this sequence is a young man in good health and CMV-seronegative.

This CDR3 reads CASSQAGGLAASSYNEQFF. In DNA form, the CDR3 reads TGTGCCAGCAGCCAAGCCGGGGGACTAGCCGCCTCCTCCTACAATGAGCAGTTCTTC. The chain uses TRBV4-2 and TRBJ2-1, with 9 bases fitting TRBD2. Germline V gives CDR1 LGHNA, CDR2 YNFKEQ. Trimming took 1 base from V and 0 from J; bases not matched to a gene: 10. The CDR3 sequence is 19 residues long.